A single sample is the source of the 30 T cell receptor beta chains below, sequenced in a study of blood T cell repertoires in COVID-19. Method: immunoSEQ multiplex PCR; TCRdb's copy keeps in-frame clones and lacks some. The top ten clones hold roughly 1.4% of a sample with 400,000 to 450,000 clones, approximately 90% of them seen once. Material for sequencing was peripheral blood. The receptor set was obtained from a woman in her 30s with active or convalescent COVID-19.

The chain uses TRBV5-4 and TRBJ2-3; 9 bases are shared with TRBD2. CDR3 length equals 15 residues. Germline CDR1 and CDR2: SGHNT and YYREEE (reference sequence). V lost 3 bases, J lost 3 bases, and 5 bases stayed unmatched. The CDR3 region is CASSSAGGLTDTQYF. Here the CDR3 DNA reads TGTGCCAGCAGCTCCGCGGGGGGGCTTACAGATACGCAGTATTTT.

This clone has a single count. Here the CDR3 reads CASSQARTGINYNEQFF. The CDR3 nucleotides read TGTGCCAGCAGCCAAGCTCGGACAGGGATAAATTACAATGAGCAGTTCTTC. The genes are TRBV4-2 and TRBJ2-1; the match to TRBD1 covers 8 bases. The CDR3 runs to 17 residues. V lost 1 base and J lost 4; bases outside the gene matches: 9. Germline-derived CDR1 and CDR2 are LGHNA and YNFKEQ.

This clone was seen more than once but under ten times. The rearrangement uses TRBV7-2 and TRBJ1-6, with no clear D. Germline V gene sequence: CDR1 SGHTA, CDR2 FQGNSA. The CDR3 spans 13 residues. With 6 bases removed from V and 13 bases from J, the gap between germline ends came to 16 bases. The CDR3 nucleotides read TGTGCCAGCAGTCATGGACTGAGGAATCCCCTCCACTTT. The encoded protein is CASSHGLRNPLHF.

Here the CDR3 DNA reads TGCAGCGTTGAACTGGCTAGCTCCTACAATGAGCAGTTCTTC. This codes for CSVELASSYNEQFF. The chain carries TRBV29-1 and TRBJ2-1; D remains ambiguous. Germline CDR1 reads SQVTM; CDR2 reads ANQGSEA. The CDR3 has 14 residues. V lost 2 bases and J 0 bases, leaving 8 bases between the germline ends.

This sequence joins TRBV11-2 and TRBJ2-1; TRBD2 agrees at 14 bases. Germline assignment: CDR1 SGHAT and CDR2 FQNNGV. Germline trimming cut 3 bases from V and 0 bases from J; bases unmatched to any gene: 7. The CDR3 runs to 19 residues. In nucleotides, the CDR3 is TGTGCCAGCAGCTTGTCCGGGACTAGCGGGGGAAGCTCCTACAATGAGCAGTTCTTC. This sequence encodes CASSLSGTSGGSSYNEQFF.

The chain has TRBV2 and TRBJ1-1, with D possibly being TRBD1 (5 bases). Trimming shortened V by 4 bases and J by 11 bases, and 20 bases separated the two germline ends. Germline values: CDR1 SNHLY, CDR2 FYNNEI. The CDR3 extends over 14 amino acids. The CDR3 DNA reads as TGTGCCAGCAGTGTGGACACTAACCCCTTGAGGGCTTTCTTT. It codes for CASSVDTNPLRAFF.

The CDR3 reads CASRLAGSSYNEQFF. The DNA of the CDR3 is TGTGCCAGTAGACTAGCGGGGAGCTCCTACAATGAGCAGTTCTTC. The chain couples TRBV25-1 to TRBJ2-1, with TRBD2 identical over 11 bases. Trimming took 9 bases from V and 0 from J; bases not matched to a gene: 4. The CDR3 has 15 amino acids. The V gene's germline CDR1 is MGHDK and CDR2 SYGVNS.

The rearrangement uses TRBV2 and TRBJ2-1, with 7 bases aligning to TRBD1. The germline gives CDR1 SNHLY, CDR2 FYNNEI. The CDR3 extends over 14 amino acids. Trimming removed 6 bases from V and 10 bases from J; junction bases left unmatched: 12. CDR3: CASRTGFGTGEQFF. DNA for the CDR3: TGTGCCAGCAGGACAGGGTTTGGGACCGGGGAGCAGTTCTTC.

The chain is built from TRBV6-6 and TRBJ1-5; D not certain. V lost 3 bases, J lost 7 bases, and 16 bases lay in between. From germline, CDR1 is MNHNY and CDR2 SVGAGI (reference sequence). CDR3 length: 15 amino acids. The CDR3 DNA reads TGTGCCAGCAGTTATGGAGCGGCCCCGAGCCAGCCCCAGCATTTT. Translating gives CASSYGAAPSQPQHF.

The V call is TRBV9, the J call TRBJ2-1, with unresolved D. V lost 0 bases to trimming and J lost 0 bases, with 10 bases between them. CDR3 length equals 16 residues. The V gene's germline CDR1 is SGDLS and CDR2 YYNGEE. The CDR3 region is CASSVDPLSSYNEQFF. For the CDR3, the DNA is TGTGCCAGCAGCGTAGACCCGTTGAGCTCCTACAATGAGCAGTTCTTC.

This chain uses TRBV11-2 with TRBJ1-3; D not resolved. Trimming pared 1 base from V and 11 bases from J, leaving 12 bases between. The CDR3 is 13 amino acids. The germline CDR1 and CDR2 sequences are SGHAT and FQNNGV. The CDR3 sequence: CASSLGVSGSIYF. CDR3 in DNA: TGTGCCAGCAGCTTAGGGGTCTCGGGGTCCATATATTTT.

The chain is built from TRBV10-3 and TRBJ1-2; tentatively, D is TRBD1 (6 bases). V lost 2 bases to trimming and J lost 6 bases, with 10 bases between them. Germline V gene lookup returns CDR1 ENHRY and CDR2 SYGVKD. CDR3 size: 13 residues. The CDR3 bases are TGTGCCATCAGTGAGCTTGGACAGAATGGCTACACCTTC. It translates to CAISELGQNGYTF.

The J gene is TRBJ1-2, the V gene TRBV7-9, with D maybe TRBD1 (6 bases). The CDR3 covers 16 residues. V was clipped by 3 bases and J by 6 bases, with 20 bases between them. Germline values: CDR1 SEHNR, CDR2 FQNEAQ (reference sequence). CDR3 coding DNA: TGTGCCAGCAGCTTTCTCAACCCACCAGGGGATCATGGCTACACCTTC. This codes for CASSFLNPPGDHGYTF.

This clone was counted once. This chain joins TRBV5-1 and TRBJ1-2, with TRBD1 matching over 7 bases. There are 14 residues in the CDR3. CDR1 is SGHRS and CDR2 is YFSETQ in the germline V gene. V lost 0 bases to trimming and J lost 8 bases; unmatched junction nucleotides: 7. The CDR3 region has the DNA TGCGCCAGCAGCTTGGAATGGACAGGAGACGGCTACACCTTC. Translating gives CASSLEWTGDGYTF.

The V gene is TRBV19, the J gene TRBJ2-3; TRBD2 agrees at 11 bases. The CDR3 covers 16 residues. Germline V gives CDR1 LNHDA, CDR2 SQIVND (reference sequence). Trimming removed 6 bases from V and 2 bases from J; junction bases left unmatched: 7. The CDR3 is CASRKGGLADTDTQYF. The CDR3, as DNA: TGTGCCAGTAGAAAAGGGGGACTAGCGGACACAGATACGCAGTATTTT.

The CDR3 loop is CASSDRFSGSYEQYF. The DNA of the CDR3 is TGTGCCAGCAGTGATAGGTTTAGCGGGAGTTACGAGCAGTACTTC. The chain uses TRBV6-1 and TRBJ2-7, with 9 positions matching TRBD2. V gave up 3 bases and J gave up 4 bases; unmatched junction bases: 7. Germline V gene data show CDR1 as MNHNS and CDR2 as SASEGT. The length of the CDR3 is 15 residues.

The chain has TRBV18 and TRBJ1-1, with a possible D match to TRBD1 (6 bases). The CDR3 loop spans 14 amino acids. Per the germline V gene, CDR1 is KGHSH and CDR2 is LQKENI. Trimming took 3 bases from V and 4 from J, leaving 12 bases between them. CDR3: CASSPRQGSTEAFF. As DNA, the CDR3 is TGTGCCAGCTCACCTCGCCAGGGGAGCACTGAAGCTTTCTTT.

The V gene is TRBV3-1 (or the pseudogene TRBV3-2), the J gene TRBJ1-2; 8 positions agree with TRBD1. V lost 2 bases to trimming and J lost 7 bases; unmatched junction nucleotides: 12. This CDR3 contains 16 residues. From germline, CDR1 is LGHDT and CDR2 YNNKEL (reference sequence). CDR3 residues: CASSQNPGTGPFGYTF. The CDR3 DNA reads TGTGCCAGCAGCCAAAACCCCGGGACAGGTCCTTTTGGCTACACCTTC.

The rearrangement links TRBV11-2 to TRBJ1-6; 11 bases line up with TRBD1. Unmatched junction bases numbered 6, after V lost 6 bases and J lost 8 bases. CDR1 is SGHAT and CDR2 is FQNNGV in the germline V gene. This CDR3 is 15 amino acids long. CDR3 DNA: TGTGCCAGCAGAAAGGGACAGGGGGAGGATTCACCCCTCCACTTT. It specifies CASRKGQGEDSPLHF.

V and J are TRBV7-2 and TRBJ1-3; D is perhaps TRBD1 (5 bases). Trimming cost V 3 bases and J 6 bases, with 15 bases left between them. This CDR3 contains 15 residues. Germline V gives CDR1 SGHTA, CDR2 FQGNSA. CDR3 sequence reads: CASSFSFRAQNTIYF. The CDR3 DNA follows: TGTGCCAGCAGCTTCAGTTTCAGGGCCCAAAACACCATATATTTT. The entire variable domain, with the rest obtained from reference TRBV7-2 and TRBJ1-3, is as follows: GAGVSQSPSNKVTEKGKDVELRCDPISGHTALYWYRQSLGQGLEFLIYFQGNSAPDKSGLPSDRFSAERTGGSVSTLTIQRTQQEDSAVYLCASSFSFRAQNTIYFGEGSWLTVV.

The gene calls are TRBV18 and TRBJ1-2, with D tentatively TRBD1 (6 bases). Trimming shortened V by 8 bases and J by 2 bases, and 21 bases separated the two germline ends. Germline V CDR1 and CDR2: KGHSH, LQKENI. The CDR3 runs to 16 residues. CDR3 nucleotides: TGTGCCAGCAGTACAAGCCAGGGGAATTGGAACTATGGCTACACCTTC. Its protein product is CASSTSQGNWNYGYTF.

Here the CDR3 reads CASIGDRWGTEAFF. CDR3 nucleotide sequence: TGTGCCAGCATCGGGGACAGGTGGGGAACTGAAGCTTTCTTT. This chain links TRBV27 with TRBJ1-1; 8 nucleotides match TRBD1. This CDR3 spans 14 amino acids. Germline CDR1 reads MNHEY; CDR2 reads SMNVEV (reference sequence). The ends lost 7 bases at V and 5 bases at J; junction bases unmatched: 9.

The chain is built from TRBV6-5 and TRBJ2-7, with D hard to call. The CDR3 length is 12 residues. Trimming shortened V by 7 bases and J by 2 bases, and 9 bases separated the two germline ends. Germline CDR1 is MNHEY and CDR2 is SVGAGI. CDR3 amino acids: CASILGPYEQYF. CDR3 coding DNA: TGTGCCAGCATCCTTGGGCCCTACGAGCAGTACTTC.

The chain links TRBV25-1 to TRBJ1-3, with TRBD1 matching 12 bases. Trimming at V came to 8 bases and at J to 4 bases, leaving 15 bases not matched to a gene. The CDR3 runs 18 residues. Looked up from germline, CDR1 is MGHDK and CDR2 is SYGVNS. This chain's CDR3 is CASLPGQGAPIGGNTIYF. CDR3 bases: TGTGCCAGCCTCCCGGGACAGGGGGCTCCTATCGGGGGAAACACCATATATTTT.

J is TRBJ2-1 and V is TRBV7-8; TRBD1 aligns across 9 bases. This CDR3 has 16 residues. CDR1 SGHVS and CDR2 FQNEAQ come from the germline V gene. V lost 5 bases and J lost 3; bases outside the gene matches: 8. CDR3 coding DNA: TGTGCCAGCAGCCCCCGGGACAGGGTATTCTACAATGAGCAGTTCTTC. Its protein is CASSPRDRVFYNEQFF.

This chain links TRBV30 with TRBJ2-7; D might be TRBD1 (5 bases). Germline lookup yields CDR1 GTSNPN and CDR2 SVGIG (reference sequence). The CDR3 length is 14 residues. V was pared by 5 bases and J by 4 bases, with 18 bases between. In DNA, the CDR3 is TGTGCCTGGTCCTTGGCGACAGCGACGTACGAGCAGTACTTC. Translating gives CAWSLATATYEQYF. Supplemented by reference TRBV30 and TRBJ2-7, the full variable domain reads SQTIHQWPATLVQPVGSPLSLECTVEGTSNPNLYWYRQAAGRGLQLLFYSVGIGQISSEVPQNLSASRPQDRQFILSSKKLLLSDSGFYLCAWSLATATYEQYFGPGTRLTVT.

The table lists this clone with a few counts. V gene TRBV6-5 combines with J gene TRBJ1-1; maybe TRBD1 (5 bases). Germline assignment: CDR1 MNHEY and CDR2 SVGAGI. CDR3 length: 14 residues. The V end was cut by 2 bases, the J end by 0 bases, with 7 bases between. In DNA form, the CDR3 reads TGTGCCAGCAGTTACAAGGGGATGAACACTGAAGCTTTCTTT. Protein product: CASSYKGMNTEAFF.

V is TRBV4-1 and J is TRBJ1-2, with 8 nucleotides matching TRBD1. With 4 bases clipped from V and 8 bases from J, the junction kept 9 bases outside the gene matches. The CDR3 runs to 14 residues. Per germline, CDR1 MGHRA and CDR2 YSYEKL. DNA for the CDR3: TGCGCCAGCAGCCGCCTACAGGGGGGAGAAGGCTACACCTTC. This sequence encodes CASSRLQGGEGYTF.

The chain uses TRBV18 and TRBJ1-5; TRBD1 aligns across 7 bases. The CDR3 extends over 14 amino acids. The V gene's germline CDR1 is KGHSH and CDR2 LQKENI. V gave up 6 bases and J gave up 7 bases; unmatched junction bases: 9. CDR3 coding DNA: TGTGCCAGCTCGCCTACAGGGGACGGGCAGCCCCAGCATTTT. Translating it yields CASSPTGDGQPQHF.

V and J are TRBV2 and TRBJ2-5; D possibly corresponds to TRBD2 (6 bases). Trimming left V 7 bases short and J 5 bases short, with 17 bases between. The CDR3 covers 14 residues. Per the germline V gene, CDR1 is SNHLY and CDR2 is FYNNEI. CDR3 coding DNA: TGTGCCAGCATTAGGCATCAAGCGGGCGAGACCCAGTACTTC. Its protein is CASIRHQAGETQYF. The full variable domain, rest sourced from reference TRBV2 and TRBJ2-5, is EPEVTQTPSHQVTQMGQEVILRCVPISNHLYFYWYRQILGQKVEFLVSFYNNEISEKSEIFDDQFSVERPDGSNFTLKIRSTKLEDSAMYFCASIRHQAGETQYFGPGTRLLVL.